This T cell receptor beta chain was documented in a study of PD-1 blockade in classical Hodgkin lymphoma. This CDR3 region has 13 residues. V dropped 1 base and J dropped 7 bases, with 7 bases sitting between them. Per the germline V gene, CDR1 is MGHDK and CDR2 is SYGVNS. Here immunoSEQ multiplex PCR was the method, and the copy in TCRdb shows in-frame clones only, minus some. The sample has some 10,000 clones; approximately 84% are singletons. This sample's time point: newly diagnosed, previously untreated cHL patient sample. The CD8+ T cells came from thawed PBMCs through magnetic negative selection.

The chain joins TRBV25-1 to TRBJ2-2; D is ambiguous. The TCR was taken from a human donor with classical Hodgkin lymphoma. The sequencing input was CD8+ T cells from blood. Written as DNA, the CDR3 is TGTGCCAGCAGTGAATCCGGCGTCGGGGAGCTGTTTTTT. Translating gives CASSESGVGELFF.